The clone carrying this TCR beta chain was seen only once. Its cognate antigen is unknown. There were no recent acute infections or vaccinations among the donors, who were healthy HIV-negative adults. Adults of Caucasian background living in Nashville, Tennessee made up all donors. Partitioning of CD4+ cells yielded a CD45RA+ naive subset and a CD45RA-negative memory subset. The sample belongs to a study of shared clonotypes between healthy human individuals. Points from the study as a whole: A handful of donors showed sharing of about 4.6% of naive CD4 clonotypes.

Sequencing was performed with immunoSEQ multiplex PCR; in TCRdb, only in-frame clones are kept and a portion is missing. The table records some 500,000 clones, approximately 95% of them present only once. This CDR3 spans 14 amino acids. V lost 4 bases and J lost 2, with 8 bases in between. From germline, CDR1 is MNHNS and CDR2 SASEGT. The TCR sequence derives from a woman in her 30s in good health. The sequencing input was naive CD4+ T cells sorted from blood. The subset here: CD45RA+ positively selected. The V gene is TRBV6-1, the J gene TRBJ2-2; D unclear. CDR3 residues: CASSVRANTGELFF. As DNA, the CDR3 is TGTGCCAGCAGTGTGAGAGCAAACACCGGGGAGCTGTTTTTT.